This entry lists 20 T cell receptor beta chains sequenced from one sample in a study of blood T cell repertoires in COVID-19. Method: immunoSEQ multiplex PCR; TCRdb's copy keeps in-frame clones and lacks some. There are about 140,000 clones in the sample; approximately 84% occur only once, and about 5.8% lies in the top ten. The sequenced material came from peripheral blood. The origin of the receptors is a human donor in a cohort sampled during active COVID-19.

J is TRBJ2-3 and V is TRBV24-1, with no clear D. The germline gives CDR1 KGHDR, CDR2 SFDVKD. The CDR3 covers 11 residues. V shed 6 bases and J shed 4 bases, with 4 bases lying between them. CDR3 in DNA: TGTGCCACCAGTCGGGCAGATACGCAGTATTTT. Amino acids: CATSRADTQYF.

CDR3 in DNA: TGCGCCAGCAGTGAGTGGGGCACAAACTCAGGTGGCTACACCTTC. Residues: CASSEWGTNSGGYTF. The rearrangement uses TRBV10-2 and TRBJ1-2; weak D call: TRBD1 (5 bases). The CDR3 sequence is 15 residues long. CDR1 WSHSY and CDR2 SAAADI come from the germline V gene. Trimming pared 1 base from V and 7 bases from J, leaving 16 bases between.

This rearrangement joins TRBV29-1 to TRBJ2-7; perhaps TRBD1 as D (5 bases). V was trimmed by 5 bases and J by 4 bases, leaving 18 bases between them. Germline loops: CDR1 SQVTM, CDR2 ANQGSEA. The CDR3 consists of 14 residues. Here the CDR3 reads CSVKDTQRGYEQYF. As DNA, the CDR3 is TGCAGCGTTAAGGACACCCAAAGGGGATACGAGCAGTACTTC.

The chain recombines TRBV7-2 with TRBJ2-7, with 16 bases lining up with TRBD2. Trimming cost V 5 bases and J 3 bases; bases outside gene matches: 4. CDR1 and CDR2 (germline): SGHTA, FQGNSA. The CDR3 sequence is 16 residues long. The CDR3 loop reads CASSPGLAGGGYEQYF. The CDR3 DNA follows: TGTGCCAGCAGCCCGGGACTAGCGGGGGGGGGCTACGAGCAGTACTTC.

This clone was seen more than once but under ten times. The gene calls are TRBV5-6 and TRBJ1-6, with TRBD1 identical over 9 bases. The CDR3 sequence is 16 residues long. CDR1 is SGHDT, CDR2 YYEEEE, per germline. Trimming took 1 base from V and 10 from J; bases not matched to a gene: 9. For the CDR3, the DNA is TGTGCCAGCAGCTTGAAGGCGACAGGGGGGGACTCACCCCTCCACTTT. It yields the protein CASSLKATGGDSPLHF.

The rearrangement uses TRBV12-3 or TRBV12-4 and TRBJ2-2, with D maybe TRBD1 (5 bases). The CDR3 loop spans 13 amino acids. The V end was cut by 3 bases, the J end by 4 bases, with 6 bases between. This chain's CDR3 is CASSFQGTGELFF. CDR3 DNA: TGTGCCAGCAGTTTCCAGGGCACCGGGGAGCTGTTTTTT.

V usage is TRBV19 and J usage is TRBJ1-1; D is possibly TRBD1 (5 bases). Per the germline V gene, CDR1 is LNHDA and CDR2 is SQIVND (reference sequence). There are 16 residues in the CDR3. Deletions cut 6 bases from V and 0 bases from J, with 17 bases between. The CDR3 bases are TGTGCCAGTAGCACCGGACGGGGGGGAATGAACACTGAAGCTTTCTTT. Protein product: CASSTGRGGMNTEAFF.

This clone has a single count. This chain uses TRBV24-1 with TRBJ1-2; TRBD1 is a possible D gene (5 bases). CDR3 size: 13 residues. Deletions cut 4 bases from V and 4 bases from J, with 9 bases between. CDR1 is KGHDR and CDR2 is SFDVKD in the germline V gene. The CDR3 DNA sequence: TGTGCCACCAGTGACTACACAGGCTATGGCTACACCTTC. Its translation: CATSDYTGYGYTF.

In the case of this clone: This sample also contains other DNA sequences that code for the same CDR3. The V call is TRBV4-2, the J call TRBJ1-2; the D gene is possibly TRBD1 (5 bases). CDR1 and CDR2 from the germline V gene are LGHNA and YNFKEQ. CDR3 length equals 15 residues. Trimming removed 0 bases from V and 2 bases from J, with 10 bases in between. The CDR3 region has the DNA TGTGCCAGCAGCCAAGAGGGGCAGGGAAACTATGGCTACACCTTC. The encoded protein is CASSQEGQGNYGYTF.

V usage is TRBV5-8 and J usage is TRBJ2-1; D is perhaps TRBD1 (6 bases). V was cut by 0 bases and J by 3 bases, with 10 bases left in between. The CDR3 is 15 residues long. Germline values: CDR1 SGHTS, CDR2 YDEGEE. CDR3 bases: TGTGCCAGCAGCTTGGGACAGGCCGGCTACAATGAGCAGTTCTTC. Protein product: CASSLGQAGYNEQFF.

V gene TRBV9 combines with J gene TRBJ2-2, with TRBD2 matching 12 bases. Germline lookup yields CDR1 SGDLS and CDR2 YYNGEE. J gave up 2 bases and V 0 bases, and 5 bases lay outside the gene matches. The CDR3 totals 18 residues. The CDR3 sequence: CASSVETSGGSNTGELFF. Here the CDR3 DNA reads TGTGCCAGCAGCGTAGAAACTAGCGGGGGGTCAAACACCGGGGAGCTGTTTTTT.

This clone showed up just a few times. V and J are TRBV9 and TRBJ1-5; D possibly corresponds to TRBD1 (6 bases). The CDR3 has 15 residues. Trimming cost V 2 bases and J 3 bases, with 12 bases left between them. The germline CDR1 and CDR2 sequences are SGDLS and YYNGEE. CDR3 sequence reads: CASSVHRVYNQPQHF. CDR3 bases: TGTGCCAGCAGCGTTCACAGGGTATACAATCAGCCCCAGCATTTT.

The chain is built from TRBV6-5 and TRBJ2-5, with 7 nucleotides matching TRBD1. After removal of 5 bases from V and 2 bases from J, the junction contained 8 bases not matched to a gene. Germline CDR1 and CDR2: MNHEY and SVGAGI. CDR3 size: 15 residues. CDR3 coding DNA: TGTGCCAGCAGTCCCCTCGGACAGGTACAAGAGACCCAGTACTTC. It codes for CASSPLGQVQETQYF.

This chain joins TRBV2 and TRBJ1-2, with no clear D. Trimming removed 4 bases from V and 4 bases from J, with 13 bases in between. The CDR3 consists of 14 residues. Germline CDR1 and CDR2: SNHLY and FYNNEI. The CDR3 region has the DNA TGTGCCAGCAGTGGAGTAGGAGCAGTCTATGGCTACACCTTC. Residues: CASSGVGAVYGYTF.

This chain uses TRBV6-1 with TRBJ2-5, with 11 bases aligning to TRBD2. The CDR3 length is 15 residues. Germline CDR1 MNHNS, CDR2 SASEGT. V gave up 2 bases and J gave up 1 base; unmatched junction bases: 0. In nucleotides, the CDR3 is TGTGCCAGCAGTGAACTAGCGGGGGGCCAAGAGACCCAGTACTTC. As protein: CASSELAGGQETQYF.

A remark on this clone: The sample carries other DNA sequences with the same CDR3. The chain couples TRBV29-1 to TRBJ1-1, with no clear D. The V gene lost 5 bases and the J gene lost 1 base, with 8 bases spanning the gap. This CDR3 region has 12 residues. Germline CDR1 reads SQVTM; CDR2 reads ANQGSEA. The CDR3 here is CSVYRKNTEAFF. In DNA, the CDR3 is TGCAGCGTTTACAGAAAGAACACTGAAGCTTTCTTT.

The V gene is TRBV19, the J gene TRBJ1-6, with 7 bases lining up with TRBD1. From germline, CDR1 is LNHDA and CDR2 SQIVND (reference sequence). V shed 4 bases and J 5 bases; nucleotides not matched to a gene: 5. This CDR3 is built from 15 residues. CDR3: CASSTLTGNNSPLHF. CDR3 DNA: TGTGCCAGTAGTACCCTGACAGGGAATAATTCACCCCTCCACTTT.

This chain links TRBV2 with TRBJ2-2; TRBD2 might be the D (5 bases). Germline V CDR1 and CDR2: SNHLY, FYNNEI. There are 16 residues in the CDR3. Trimming took off 1 base at V and 5 bases at J, with 14 bases between the two ends. The CDR3 is CASSEVRVAQTGELFF. The CDR3 bases are TGTGCCAGCAGTGAAGTGCGGGTAGCCCAAACCGGGGAGCTGTTTTTT.

This clone has just one count. The chain employs TRBV13 and TRBJ2-1, with 7 positions matching TRBD1. Germline-derived CDR1 and CDR2 are PRHDT and FYEKMQ (reference sequence). This CDR3 spans 14 amino acids. Trimming took 2 bases from V and 7 from J; bases not matched to a gene: 5. The CDR3 DNA reads as TGTGCCAGCAGCTTAAGGTCCAGGGGGAATGAGCAGTTCTTC. Translating it yields CASSLRSRGNEQFF.

The genes are TRBV9 and TRBJ2-1, with a weak D call TRBD2 (5 bases). Germline assignment: CDR1 SGDLS and CDR2 YYNGEE. Trimming stripped 7 bases from V and 8 bases from J, with 19 bases between. This CDR3 contains 14 residues. The CDR3 protein is CASSPTPGVHEQFF. CDR3 sequence (DNA): TGTGCCAGCTCCCCCACCCCCGGGGTACATGAGCAGTTCTTC.